Below, 15 T cell receptor beta chains from the same sample are listed, as sequenced in a study of T cells in Graves' hyperthyroidism and ophthalmopathy. RNA transcripts were the template for amplifying TCR beta CDR3 regions. Carried out on the TCR CDR3, a first-round RT-PCR used the HTBI primer set. Each CDR3 protein is one row after TCRdb ran MiXCR on the multiplex PCR reads. Of some 440,000 distinct CDR3 sequences listed, less than 20% are singletons. Sequences were obtained from blood. These receptors were taken from a woman aged 18 to 35 with Graves' hyperthyroidism.

This chain joins TRBV19 and TRBJ2-1, with 9 bases aligning to TRBD2. The CDR3 is 14 residues long. The trim removed 9 bases at V and 7 bases at J, leaving 10 bases unmatched. Germline V lookup: CDR1 LNHDA, CDR2 SQIVND (reference sequence). Here the CDR3 DNA reads TGTGCCAGCACAGGCGGGGGGGCCAGGAATGAGCAGTTCTTC. Its protein product is CASTGGGARNEQFF. Looking up the rest from reference TRBV19 and TRBJ2-1 gives the full variable domain: DGGITQSPKYLFRKEGQNVTLSCEQNLNHDAMYWYRQDPGQGLRLIYYSQIVNDFQKGDIAEGYSVSREKKESFPLTVTSAQKNPTAFYLCASTGGGARNEQFFGPGTRLTVL.

Many counts were recorded for this clonotype. The CDR3 sequence is CASSYPPGMTSGRNEQYF. For the CDR3, the DNA is TGTGCCAGCAGTTACCCCCCCGGAATGACTAGCGGGAGGAACGAGCAGTACTTC. The chain uses TRBV6-6 and TRBJ2-7, with TRBD2 identical over 13 bases. CDR1 is MNHNY and CDR2 is SVGAGI in the germline V gene (reference sequence). The V gene end was trimmed by 2 bases and the J gene end by 5 bases; junction bases not matched to a gene: 12. The CDR3 totals 18 residues.

This clonotype was recorded at least ten times. This rearrangement joins TRBV12-3 or TRBV12-4 to TRBJ1-2; perhaps TRBD1 as D (5 bases). V shed 4 bases and J shed 2 bases, with 14 bases lying between them. The CDR3 consists of 15 residues. CDR3 sequence (DNA): TGTGCCAGCAGTTCCCCCGGGGGGGGGAACTATGGCTACACCTTC. Encoded protein: CASSSPGGGNYGYTF.

With respect to this clonotype: Just one base apart from a much larger clone, this may be a read error. This chain links TRBV24-1 with TRBJ2-1; D is uncertain. The CDR3 is 16 residues long. Germline values: CDR1 KGHDR, CDR2 SFDVKD. CDR3 loop: CATSPRTASSYNERFF. DNA for the CDR3: TGTGCCACCAGCCCTCGGACGGCATCCTCCTACAATGAGCGGTTCTTC.

This clonotype was seen at least ten times. The chain employs TRBV6-1 and TRBJ2-5; D is possibly TRBD1 (6 bases). With 5 bases removed from V and 6 bases from J, the gap between germline ends came to 25 bases. The germline V gene has CDR1 MNHNS and CDR2 SASEGT. The CDR3 is 17 residues long. CDR3 bases: TGTGCCAGCAGTTACCGCTCGAGTCACAGGGTTGGAAAGACCCAGTACTTC. It is translated as CASSYRSSHRVGKTQYF.

This clonotype was picked up many times. The chain couples TRBV18 to TRBJ1-5; TRBD1 agrees at 7 bases. CDR3 length equals 14 residues. Germline lookup yields CDR1 KGHSH and CDR2 LQKENI. Trimming removed 6 bases from V and 0 bases from J; junction bases left unmatched: 2. The CDR3 reads CASSGTASNQPQHF. The CDR3, as DNA: TGTGCCAGCTCCGGGACAGCTAGCAATCAGCCCCAGCATTTT.

This clonotype was observed many times. This chain uses TRBV6-1 with TRBJ1-5; maybe TRBD1 (5 bases). Trimming cost V 2 bases and J 7 bases, with 15 bases left between them. There are 15 residues in the CDR3. The germline V gene encodes CDR1 MNHNS and CDR2 SASEGT. The CDR3 DNA sequence: TGTGCCAGCAGTGAATGGAACCAGGGTGCCCAGCCCCAGCATTTT. Translating gives CASSEWNQGAQPQHF.

This clonotype has a count of ten or more. The V call is TRBV7-2, the J call TRBJ2-5, with 16 bases aligning to TRBD2. From germline, CDR1 is SGHTA and CDR2 FQGNSA. The CDR3 runs 16 residues. Losses at the gene ends were 5 bases for V and 4 bases for J; bases not matched to a gene: 4. The CDR3 here is CASSPGLAGGGETQYF. CDR3 DNA sequence: TGTGCCAGCAGCCCGGGACTAGCGGGGGGGGGAGAGACCCAGTACTTC.

This clonotype was detected many times. The chain links TRBV20-1 to TRBJ1-4, with no clear D. V was pared by 6 bases and J by 11 bases, with 13 bases between. The germline V gene encodes CDR1 DFQATT and CDR2 SNEGSKA (reference sequence). The CDR3 consists of 11 residues. This CDR3 reads CSAWEFGKLFF. In nucleotides, the CDR3 is TGCAGTGCATGGGAGTTCGGGAAACTGTTTTTT.

This chain links TRBV19 with TRBJ2-7; maybe TRBD1 (6 bases). V was trimmed by 0 bases and J by 1 base, leaving 7 bases between them. This CDR3 comprises 14 residues. Per the germline V gene, CDR1 is LNHDA and CDR2 is SQIVND (reference sequence). CDR3 DNA: TGTGCCAGTAGTATAGACGGACAGTCCTACGAGCAGTACTTC. Its translation is CASSIDGQSYEQYF. The whole variable domain, filled in from reference TRBV19 and TRBJ2-7, reads DGGITQSPKYLFRKEGQNVTLSCEQNLNHDAMYWYRQDPGQGLRLIYYSQIVNDFQKGDIAEGYSVSREKKESFPLTVTSAQKNPTAFYLCASSIDGQSYEQYFGPGTRLTVT.

The J gene is TRBJ2-3, the V gene TRBV5-8; 10 nucleotides align to TRBD1. This CDR3 is 16 amino acids long. With V trimmed by 3 bases and J by 2 bases, 6 bases remained unmatched. The germline gives CDR1 SGHTS, CDR2 YDEGEE. CDR3 residues: CASSSRDRGSTDTQYF. CDR3 DNA: TGTGCCAGCAGCTCCCGGGACAGGGGATCCACAGATACGCAGTATTTT.

This clonotype has a count of ten or more. The chain employs TRBV30 and TRBJ2-5; D gene ambiguous. In germline, CDR1 is GTSNPN, CDR2 SVGIG (reference sequence). V was clipped by 3 bases and J by 7 bases, with 9 bases between them. This CDR3 has 11 amino acids. For the CDR3, the DNA is TGTGCCTGGAGGGGCTTCAGGACCCAGTACTTC. This codes for CAWRGFRTQYF.

A single count supports this clonotype. A much larger clonotype is one base distant, so this may be a read error. The chain joins TRBV12-3 or TRBV12-4 to TRBJ1-2; D remains ambiguous. The V end lost 2 bases, the J end lost 5 bases, and 9 bases lay between the germline ends. CDR3 length: 13 residues. The CDR3 is CASSLNGIYGYTF. The CDR3 coding sequence is TGTGCCAGCAGTTTAAACGGGATATATGGCTACACCTTC.

This clonotype appeared a single time. The chain joins TRBV18 to TRBJ2-2; TRBD2 matches 10 bases. The germline V gene encodes CDR1 KGHSH and CDR2 LQKENI. This CDR3 spans 17 amino acids. V was pared by 3 bases and J by 3 bases, with 7 bases of the junction left unmatched. CDR3 protein: CASSPTAGGPYTGELFF. Here the CDR3 DNA reads TGTGCCAGCTCACCTACAGCGGGAGGGCCATACACCGGGGAGCTGTTTTTT.

The gene calls are TRBV30 and TRBJ1-1; D uncertain. Trimming removed 0 bases from V and 0 bases from J, with 5 bases in between. This CDR3 is 13 amino acids long. CDR1 and CDR2 from the germline V gene are GTSNPN and SVGIG (reference sequence). The CDR3 reads CAWSVHVNTEAFF. CDR3 DNA: TGTGCCTGGAGTGTTCACGTGAACACTGAAGCTTTCTTT.